This is a list of T cell receptor beta chains from one sample in a study of cytomegalovirus exposure and HLA in healthy donors. Data came from immunoSEQ multiplex PCR; TCRdb stores just in-frame clones and leaves some out. The table has 200,000 or so clones, more than 75% seen once. The specimen sequenced was PBMCs. Source of these receptors: a young man in good health and CMV-seropositive. The CDR3 runs from the conserved cysteine through the conserved F or W. The D gene is left open where the match is weak. Only some rows state a clone size, as once, few, many or a class for expanded clones.

clone_size d_call j_call v_call cdr3_nt cdr3_aa
- TRBD2 TRBJ2-1 TRBV28 TGTGCCAGCAGCCCACCCCTAGCGGGAGTCGTAGTTAGTGAGCAGTTCTTC CASSPPLAGVVVSEQFF
- - TRBJ2-7 TRBV4-3 TGCGCCAGCAGCCACGACGGGGACAATTACTACGAGCAGTACTTC CASSHDGDNYYEQYF
- TRBD1 TRBJ2-7 TRBV30 TGTGCCTGGAGTGTGGGGGACAGGAGGACGGAGCAGTACTTC CAWSVGDRRTEQYF
once TRBD1 TRBJ1-5 TRBV30 TGTGCCGGGCAGGGGGACAGGGGCCAGCCCCAGCATTTT CAGQGDRGQPQHF
few - TRBJ1-2 TRBV2 TGTGCCAGCAGTGAAGCCGGGTCCTCTGGAACCTTC CASSEAGSSGTF
- - TRBJ2-3 TRBV9 TGTGCCAGCAGCGTAGAGGGGGGAGGGGCGACAGATACGCAGTATTTT CASSVEGGGATDTQYF
- - TRBJ2-5 TRBV29-1 TGCAGCGTTCCCCGGGACATGGAAGAGACCCAGTACTTC CSVPRDMEETQYF
few - TRBJ2-7 TRBV7-2 TGTGCCAGCAGCCGGTTGCCTAGCGCCCAGTATGAGCAGTACTTC CASSRLPSAQYEQYF
- TRBD2 TRBJ2-2 TRBV30 TGTGCCTGGAACAAGCGGGGGACCGGGGAGCTGTTTTTT CAWNKRGTGELFF
- - TRBJ2-7 TRBV6-5 TGTGCCAGCAGGACAGTCGAGCAGTACTTC CASRTVEQYF
- TRBD1 TRBJ2-2 TRBV7-7 TGTGCCAGCAGCTCGACAGGGGCGTTGGCCGGGGAGCTGTTTTTT CASSSTGALAGELFF
- TRBD2 TRBJ2-7 TRBV6-6 TGTGCCAGCGTGCCGGCGGGAGGTAGCTCCTACGAGCAGTACTTC CASVPAGGSSYEQYF
- - TRBJ2-1 TRBV30 TGTGCCTGGAGTTCAGGGGTCCCCGGCGATGAGCAGTTCTTC CAWSSGVPGDEQFF
- TRBD1 TRBJ2-3 TRBV13 TGTGCCAGCAGTCCAGCAGGGACAGGGTGGACAGATACGCAGTATTTT CASSPAGTGWTDTQYF
- - TRBJ2-1 TRBV9 TGTGCCAGCAGCGTAGGTCCCGGCGGAGACAATGAGCAGTTCTTC CASSVGPGGDNEQFF
- - TRBJ2-2 TRBV5-6 TGTGCCAGCAGTTCTTTCTACCGGAACACCGGGGAGCTGTTTTTT CASSSFYRNTGELFF
- TRBD2 TRBJ2-1 TRBV7-2 TGTGCCAGCAGCTCCTTAGCGGGAGGGCCGAGTGAGCAGTTCTTC CASSSLAGGPSEQFF
- - TRBJ2-3 TRBV4-3 TGCGCCAGCAGCCAAGATGTCTCCCGGGCCAGGGCAGATACGCAGTATTTT CASSQDVSRARADTQYF
- TRBD1 TRBJ1-2 TRBV27 TGTGCCAGCAGCCCAGGACAGGGGGCCTATGGCTACACCTTC CASSPGQGAYGYTF
- TRBD2 TRBJ2-5 TRBV28 TGTGCCAGCAGTTTATGGGCGGGAGCGGAGACCCAGTACTTC CASSLWAGAETQYF
once TRBD2 TRBJ2-4 TRBV28 TGTGCCAGCAGTCCCCTCATGAGCGGGATTCAAAACATTCAGTACTTC CASSPLMSGIQNIQYF
- - TRBJ1-2 TRBV23-1 TGCGCCTTCCCTGGAGGGACGCTTTCCTATGGCTACACCTTC CAFPGGTLSYGYTF
- - TRBJ2-2 TRBV25-1 TGTGCCAGCAGTGTAGGACCCCCCGGGAGATTGGGGACCGGGGAGCTGTTTTTT CASSVGPPGRLGTGELFF
- TRBD2 TRBJ2-5 TRBV15 TGTGCCACCAGCAGAGATCAAGGACTAGCGGGAGTAGGGGAAGAGACCCAGTACTTC CATSRDQGLAGVGEETQYF
- - TRBJ2-5 TRBV4-3 TGCGCCAGCAGCCAAGACCCGGGAGATGGGGAGACCCAGTACTTC CASSQDPGDGETQYF
- - TRBJ2-1 TRBV29-1 TGCAGCGTCAAGGGGCTATTGGGGCCCAATGAGCAGTTCTTC CSVKGLLGPNEQFF
- - TRBJ2-1 TRBV7-3 TGTGCCAGCAGCTCTCTTGGCTATGAGCAGTTCTTC CASSSLGYEQFF
- TRBD1 TRBJ2-1 TRBV28 TGTGCCAGCAGTTTTTCCGGGACAGGTTACAATGAGCAGTTCTTC CASSFSGTGYNEQFF
- - TRBJ1-2 TRBV4-1 TGCGCCAGCAGCCAAGATATTGGGGCAGTCTATGGCTACACCTTC CASSQDIGAVYGYTF
- - TRBJ2-5 TRBV7-2 TGTGCCAGCGGCATGCAAGAGACCCAGTACTTC CASGMQETQYF
- - TRBJ1-2 TRBV25-1 TGTGCCAGCAGTGGGGCCCATAACTATGGCTACACCTTC CASSGAHNYGYTF
- TRBD1 TRBJ1-1 TRBV29-1 TGCAGCGTCCCCGACAGGGGCTTGGTCTTT CSVPDRGLVF
- - TRBJ2-3 TRBV5-1 TGCGCCAGCAGCCCGGAGGGGAGAGGCACAGATACGCAGTATTTT CASSPEGRGTDTQYF
once - TRBJ2-3 TRBV5-1 TGCGCCAGCAGCTTGGGGGGAGCTAGCACAGATACGCAGTATTTT CASSLGGASTDTQYF
- TRBD2 TRBJ2-1 TRBV27 TGTGCCATCCCTTTTGAGAAGGGGCCCGGACTAGCGGGCGGTAGCTCCTACAATGAGCAGTTCTTC CAIPFEKGPGLAGGSSYNEQFF
- TRBD2 TRBJ2-1 TRBV29-1 TGCAGCGTTGAAGGGCTAGCGGGGATCTACAATGAGCAGTTCTTC CSVEGLAGIYNEQFF
few TRBD1 TRBJ2-2 TRBV5-1 TGCGCCAGCAGCGCCCGAGGGACAGCCGGGTGGACCGGGGAGCTGTTTTTT CASSARGTAGWTGELFF
once TRBD1 TRBJ2-2 TRBV6-6 TGTGCCAGCAGTTCCTCCGGGACAGGGAACACCGGGGAGCTGTTTTTT CASSSSGTGNTGELFF
few TRBD1 TRBJ1-1 TRBV28 TGTGCCAGCAGTTTATTCCGGACAGGGGGTGTTCCAGCTTTCTTT CASSLFRTGGVPAFF
once - TRBJ2-2 TRBV7-6 TGTGCCAGCAGCTTTCAACTAACGTCCGGGGAGCTGTTTTTT CASSFQLTSGELFF
few TRBD1 TRBJ1-5 TRBV28 TGTGCCAGCAGTCCCGGGACAGGTATTTTTCAGCCCCAGCATTTT CASSPGTGIFQPQHF
- TRBD2 TRBJ2-3 TRBV9 TGTGCCAGCAGCGCCGGACTAGCGAGCACAGATACGCAGTATTTT CASSAGLASTDTQYF